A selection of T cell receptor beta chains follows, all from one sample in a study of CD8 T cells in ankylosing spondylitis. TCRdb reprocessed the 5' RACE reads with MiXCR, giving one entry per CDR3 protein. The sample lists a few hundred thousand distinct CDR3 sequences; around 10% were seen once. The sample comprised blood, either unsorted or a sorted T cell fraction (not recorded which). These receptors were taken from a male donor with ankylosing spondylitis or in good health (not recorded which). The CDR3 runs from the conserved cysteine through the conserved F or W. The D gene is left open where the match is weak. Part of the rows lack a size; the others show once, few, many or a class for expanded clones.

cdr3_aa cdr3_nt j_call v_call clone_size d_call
CSGAGGDTQYF TGCAGCGGAGCTGGGGGAGATACGCAGTATTTT TRBJ2-3 TRBV29-1 few NA
CARSLGLDYVSYEQYF TGTGCCAGAAGCCTGGGACTAGACTACGTCTCCTACGAGCAGTACTTC TRBJ2-7 TRBV5-3 NA TRBD2
CSARSSGIYNVQFF TGCAGTGCTAGATCTAGCGGGATATACAATGTGCAGTTCTTC TRBJ2-1 TRBV20-1 NA TRBD2
CASSLAEGGAQTQYF TGCGCCAGCAGCTTGGCCGAGGGAGGGGCCCAGACCCAGTACTTC TRBJ2-5 TRBV5-1 many TRBD2
CSAAAPGTVSHEQYF TGCAGTGCTGCCGCCCCCGGGACAGTATCCCACGAGCAGTACTTC TRBJ2-7 TRBV20-1 few TRBD1
CASSLAQTTDTQYF TGCGCCAGCAGCTTGGCACAAACCACAGATACGCAGTATTTT TRBJ2-3 TRBV5-1 NA NA
CASSGLAGLNTGELFF TGTGCCAGCAGTGGGCTAGCGGGGTTGAACACCGGGGAGCTGTTTTTT TRBJ2-2 TRBV6-4 NA TRBD2
CASSLERPGTQYF TGTGCCAGCAGTTTAGAACGACCGGGGACCCAGTACTTC TRBJ2-5 TRBV12-3/TRBV12-4 many NA
CASRSRGPETQYF TGTGCCAGCAGGTCAAGGGGGCCGGAGACCCAGTACTTC TRBJ2-5 TRBV12-3/TRBV12-4 many TRBD1
CATSRELFGQPTGELFF TGTGCCACCAGCAGAGAGTTATTCGGGCAGCCAACCGGGGAGCTGTTTTTT TRBJ2-2 TRBV15 many NA
CASLLSSEESYEQYF TGTGCCAGCCTGTTGTCGTCGGAGGAAAGCTACGAGCAGTACTTC TRBJ2-7 TRBV28 few NA
CASRGVRRLYNEQFF TGCGCCAGCAGAGGCGTCAGGAGACTCTACAATGAGCAGTTCTTC TRBJ2-1 TRBV5-1 many NA
CASSFPTSGTYEQYF TGTGCCAGCAGCTTCCCGACTAGCGGGACCTACGAGCAGTACTTC TRBJ2-7 TRBV5-6 many TRBD2
CASSRGQGEETQYF TGTGCCAGCAGTCGAGGACAGGGCGAAGAGACCCAGTACTTC TRBJ2-5 TRBV7-9 NA TRBD1
CATSRLRGSTGELFF TGTGCCACCAGCAGATTGCGGGGTTCCACCGGGGAGCTGTTTTTT TRBJ2-2 TRBV15 many NA
CATSRDRAGGTSYNEQFF TGTGCCACCAGCAGAGATCGGGCGGGAGGCACCTCCTACAATGAGCAGTTCTTC TRBJ2-1 TRBV15 many TRBD2
CASRPVGRRNQPQHF TGTGCCAGCAGGCCTGTCGGCCGACGCAATCAGCCCCAGCATTTT TRBJ1-5 TRBV6-1 many NA
CASKPSGSGETQYF TGTGCCAGCAAACCTAGCGGGAGTGGAGAGACCCAGTACTTC TRBJ2-5 TRBV28 many TRBD2
CSARGLAGVGNEQFF TGCAGTGCCCGTGGACTAGCGGGAGTAGGAAATGAGCAGTTCTTC TRBJ2-1 TRBV20-1 many TRBD2
CASSPKLTGDMNTEAFF TGTGCCAGCAGCCCAAAATTAACAGGAGATATGAACACTGAAGCTTTCTTT TRBJ1-1 TRBV7-3 NA NA
CSARRQGAWETQYF TGCAGTGCTAGACGACAGGGGGCATGGGAGACCCAGTACTTC TRBJ2-5 TRBV20-1 many TRBD1
CASSSTSGGMDEQFF TGCGCCAGCAGTTCCACTTCCGGGGGGATGGATGAGCAGTTCTTC TRBJ2-1 TRBV5-1 few TRBD2
CASSMGETSEKLFF TGTGCCAGTAGTATGGGGGAAACGAGTGAAAAACTGTTTTTT TRBJ1-4 TRBV19 many NA
CASSRNLGTGSYEQYF TGTGCCAGCAGCCGGAATCTTGGGACAGGGTCCTACGAGCAGTACTTC TRBJ2-7 TRBV3-1 few TRBD1
CASSLVQDYEQYF TGTGCCAGCAGCTTGGTACAGGACTACGAGCAGTACTTC TRBJ2-7 TRBV5-6 many NA
CSVRSIFTEAFF TGCAGCGTCAGGAGCATCTTTACTGAAGCTTTCTTT TRBJ1-1 TRBV29-1 many NA
CASSRSNTGELFF TGTGCCAGCAGCCGTTCTAACACCGGGGAGCTGTTTTTT TRBJ2-2 TRBV12-3/TRBV12-4 few NA
CASRTRAQNEKLFF TGTGCCAGCAGGACCAGGGCTCAGAATGAAAAACTGTTTTTT TRBJ1-4 TRBV6-4 few NA
CASSRIRPPNTEAFF TGTGCCAGCAGTAGGATCAGGCCCCCGAACACTGAAGCTTTCTTT TRBJ1-1 TRBV6-1 many NA
CASSPRVYEQYF TGTGCCAGCAGCCCTAGGGTCTACGAGCAGTACTTC TRBJ2-7 TRBV7-8 many NA
CASSSGVAKNIQYF TGTGCCAGCAGTTCTGGGGTAGCCAAAAACATTCAGTACTTC TRBJ2-4 TRBV6-5 many NA
CASSPQGSAGGRDTQYF TGCGCCAGCAGCCCGCAAGGGTCGGCGGGGGGAAGAGATACGCAGTATTTT TRBJ2-3 TRBV4-1 NA TRBD2
CASRGNRGLETQYF TGTGCCAGCAGGGGGAACAGGGGGCTGGAGACCCAGTACTTC TRBJ2-5 TRBV12-3/TRBV12-4 few TRBD1